This passage covers 20 T cell receptor beta chains from one sample sequenced in a study of T cells in tumors after PD-1 blockade. Profiling relied on immunoSEQ multiplex PCR, and the TCRdb table lists in-frame clones only, not all of them. This table has 32,000 or so clones, around four fifths appearing once. The sequencing here drew on PBMCs, taken before anti-PD-1 treatment. All receptors derive from a human donor with basal cell carcinoma.

In DNA, the CDR3 is TGCGCCAGCAGCCAAGAGCTGGGGGGTGAGCAGTTCTTC. As protein: CASSQELGGEQFF. The chain carries TRBV4-3 and TRBJ2-1, with TRBD2 as a possible D gene (6 bases). The V and J ends lost 0 bases and 9 bases respectively, with 9 bases between them. Germline V CDR1 and CDR2: LGHNA, YSLEER. There are 13 residues in the CDR3.

The CDR3 coding sequence is TGTGCCAGTAGTATAGCCGGGGGGACGGGAATCACCGGGGAGCTGTTTTTT. Translated: CASSIAGGTGITGELFF. The rearrangement uses TRBV19 and TRBJ2-2; 7 nucleotides match TRBD2. The CDR3 loop spans 17 amino acids. The V segment lost 1 base and the J segment 4 bases; nucleotides outside the gene matches: 9. Germline loops: CDR1 LNHDA, CDR2 SQIVND (reference sequence). Together with reference TRBV19 and TRBJ2-2, the CDR3 gives the full variable domain: DGGITQSPKYLFRKEGQNVTLSCEQNLNHDAMYWYRQDPGQGLRLIYYSQIVNDFQKGDIAEGYSVSREKKESFPLTVTSAQKNPTAFYLCASSIAGGTGITGELFFGEGSRLTVL.

This clone occurred a few times. The genes are TRBV11-3 and TRBJ1-4, with D perhaps matching TRBD1 (6 bases). The V gene's germline CDR1 is SGHNT and CDR2 YENEEA. The CDR3 contains 12 residues. Trimming stripped 3 bases from V and 7 bases from J, with 6 bases between. The CDR3 is CASSFRGEKLFF. The CDR3 coding sequence is TGTGCCAGCAGCTTCAGGGGTGAAAAACTGTTTTTT.

J is TRBJ1-6 and V is TRBV30; D not resolved. The germline gives CDR1 GTSNPN, CDR2 SVGIG (reference sequence). Trimming took 0 bases from V and 10 from J, leaving 7 bases between them. There are 12 residues in the CDR3. CDR3 sequence (DNA): TGTGCCTGGAGTGTTCTAGACTCACCCCTCCACTTT. Its translation is CAWSVLDSPLHF.

The V gene is TRBV19, the J gene TRBJ2-5, with TRBD2 as a possible D gene (6 bases). CDR1 is LNHDA and CDR2 is SQIVND in the germline V gene (reference sequence). The CDR3 covers 13 residues. With 2 bases removed from V and 2 bases from J, the gap between germline ends came to 6 bases. CDR3 sequence reads: CASSIRGQETQYF. The CDR3 DNA is TGTGCCAGTAGTATACGGGGGCAAGAGACCCAGTACTTC. Together with reference TRBV19 and TRBJ2-5, the CDR3 gives the full variable domain: DGGITQSPKYLFRKEGQNVTLSCEQNLNHDAMYWYRQDPGQGLRLIYYSQIVNDFQKGDIAEGYSVSREKKESFPLTVTSAQKNPTAFYLCASSIRGQETQYFGPGTRLLVL.

The chain uses TRBV3-1 (or the pseudogene TRBV3-2) and TRBJ2-7; 8 bases map to TRBD2. CDR1 and CDR2 (germline): LGHDT, YNNKEL (reference sequence). The trim removed 0 bases at V and 6 bases at J, leaving 10 bases unmatched. The CDR3 extends over 16 amino acids. The CDR3 loop is CASSQDWRGVQSEQYF. The CDR3 DNA reads TGTGCCAGCAGCCAAGATTGGCGGGGGGTCCAGTCCGAGCAGTACTTC.

The rearrangement links TRBV9 to TRBJ1-5; D is undetermined. The germline gives CDR1 SGDLS, CDR2 YYNGEE. The germline V and J ends were trimmed by 4 bases and 6 bases, with 11 bases remaining between them. The CDR3 length is 13 residues. Written as DNA, the CDR3 is TGTGCCAGCAGCACCGCCCCGGGTCAGCCCCAGCATTTT. Amino acids: CASSTAPGQPQHF.

V is TRBV19 and J is TRBJ2-3, with 12 bases identical to TRBD2. The CDR3 runs to 19 residues. The J segment lost 0 bases and the V segment lost 5 bases, leaving 12 bases of the junction unmatched. Germline CDR1 reads LNHDA; CDR2 reads SQIVND (reference sequence). The CDR3 region is CASSDLAGGDSRSTDTQYF. As DNA, the CDR3 is TGTGCCAGTAGTGACCTAGCGGGAGGGGACTCCCGTAGCACAGATACGCAGTATTTT.

CDR3 nucleotide sequence: TGTGCCATCAGTGACCTCTCGACAGCAATGAACACTGAAGCTTTCTTT. The encoded protein is CAISDLSTAMNTEAFF. The chain joins TRBV10-3 to TRBJ1-1, with D possibly matching TRBD1 (5 bases). The CDR3 extends over 16 amino acids. In germline, CDR1 is ENHRY, CDR2 SYGVKD. Trimming took off 3 bases at V and 0 bases at J, with 14 bases between the two ends.

This clone showed up just a few times. The chain has TRBV6-5 and TRBJ2-3; TRBD1 matches at 8 bases. The CDR3 consists of 15 residues. Germline V CDR1 and CDR2: MNHEY, SVGAGI. The ends lost 6 bases at V and 3 bases at J; junction bases unmatched: 8. The CDR3 DNA reads as TGTGCCAGCAGCATCAGCAGGGGGCGGACAGATACGCAGTATTTT. Translating gives CASSISRGRTDTQYF.

The rearrangement joins TRBV19 to TRBJ1-1; D remains ambiguous. This CDR3 contains 16 residues. Germline V CDR1 and CDR2: LNHDA, SQIVND (reference sequence). V was trimmed by 5 bases and J by 1 base, leaving 17 bases between them. CDR3 residues: CASSPTYLGPNTEAFF. The CDR3, as DNA: TGTGCCAGTAGTCCTACATACCTAGGGCCGAACACTGAAGCTTTCTTT.

Only a few counts were recorded for this clone. This chain links TRBV14 with TRBJ2-3; possible D gene TRBD2, 5 bases. Trimming stripped 0 bases from V and 6 bases from J, with 7 bases between. The CDR3 has 13 amino acids. Germline CDR1 and CDR2: SGHDN and FVKESK. The CDR3 sequence is CASSQDGGDTQYF. CDR3 DNA sequence: TGTGCCAGCAGCCAAGATGGAGGCGATACGCAGTATTTT.

The chain is built from TRBV4-2 and TRBJ1-2, with D tentatively TRBD1 (5 bases). There are 15 residues in the CDR3. Trimming pared 1 base from V and 3 bases from J, leaving 12 bases between. Germline V lookup: CDR1 LGHNA, CDR2 YNFKEQ. The CDR3: CASSQASGSDYGYTF. The CDR3 region has the DNA TGTGCCAGCAGCCAAGCCTCAGGGAGTGACTATGGCTACACCTTC.

This chain uses TRBV19 with TRBJ1-5; D gene ambiguous. CDR1 and CDR2 from the germline V gene are LNHDA and SQIVND (reference sequence). The CDR3 extends over 15 amino acids. V was trimmed by 1 base and J by 6 bases, leaving 13 bases between them. The CDR3 DNA reads as TGTGCCAGTAGTATAGGGACTTTGCGAGGTCAGCCCCAGCATTTT. The encoded protein is CASSIGTLRGQPQHF.

The chain joins TRBV11-3 to TRBJ1-1; D is uncertain. Per the germline V gene, CDR1 is SGHNT and CDR2 is YENEEA. This CDR3 comprises 12 residues. V shed 3 bases and J shed 3 bases, with 5 bases lying between them. The CDR3 DNA follows: TGTGCCAGCAGCTTTACACACACTGAAGCTTTCTTT. Translating it yields CASSFTHTEAFF.

The chain has TRBV29-1 and TRBJ2-3; D is undetermined. Germline loops: CDR1 SQVTM, CDR2 ANQGSEA. There are 15 residues in the CDR3. V lost 4 bases to trimming and J lost 0 bases, with 14 bases between them. The CDR3 loop reads CSVVRGGSSTDTQYF. The DNA of the CDR3 is TGCAGCGTTGTCCGAGGCGGTTCTAGCACAGATACGCAGTATTTT.

The rearrangement uses TRBV7-2 and TRBJ2-6, with 9 bases identical to TRBD1. This CDR3 comprises 18 residues. V dropped 1 base and J dropped 0; count of bases not matched to a gene: 4. In germline, CDR1 is SGHTA, CDR2 FQGNSA. CDR3 region: CASSLEGQGFSGANVLTF. The CDR3 DNA reads as TGTGCCAGCAGCTTAGAGGGACAGGGATTCTCTGGGGCCAACGTCCTGACTTTC. Using reference TRBV7-2 and TRBJ2-6 for the parts outside the CDR3, the full variable domain is GAGVSQSPSNKVTEKGKDVELRCDPISGHTALYWYRQSLGQGLEFLIYFQGNSAPDKSGLPSDRFSAERTGGSVSTLTIQRTQQEDSAVYLCASSLEGQGFSGANVLTFGAGSRLTVL.

This chain joins TRBV19 and TRBJ1-6, with D unresolved. The V end was cut by 3 bases, the J end by 9 bases, with 12 bases between. CDR1 and CDR2 (germline): LNHDA, SQIVND (reference sequence). This CDR3 is 14 amino acids long. The CDR3, as DNA: TGTGCCAGTAGTATGGGCCTCGGACGTTCACCCCTCCACTTT. Protein: CASSMGLGRSPLHF.

The chain joins TRBV5-1 to TRBJ2-5; TRBD2 agrees at 7 bases. Germline CDR1 reads SGHRS; CDR2 reads YFSETQ. After removal of 0 bases from V and 3 bases from J, the junction contained 11 bases not matched to a gene. The CDR3 length is 17 residues. The CDR3 DNA sequence: TGCGCCAGCAGCTTGGTGGTAGCGGGTGCGGCTAAAGAGACCCAGTACTTC. As protein: CASSLVVAGAAKETQYF.

The rearrangement links TRBV19 to TRBJ2-7; D remains unclear. Germline V CDR1 and CDR2: LNHDA, SQIVND (reference sequence). The V end lost 4 bases, the J end lost 7 bases, and 11 bases lay between the germline ends. This CDR3 is 12 amino acids long. The DNA of the CDR3 is TGTGCCAGTAGTACCTCAACAAGGGAGCAGTACTTC. The encoded protein is CASSTSTREQYF.